The subject of this entry is one TCR beta chain. This specimen belongs to a study of blood T cell repertoires in COVID-19. For the study at large: COVID-19 samples collected from the United States, Italy and Spain covered acute and convalescent phases.

This CDR3 is 16 amino acids long. The V end was cut by 1 base, the J end by 4 bases, with 16 bases between. CDR1 and CDR2 (germline): SGHAT, FQNNGV. Seattle cases were enrolled at active infection and followed longitudinally. Under the authors' procedure: Amplification with reference gene primers provided the estimates of nucleated cell counts. TCRdb's copy holds only in-frame clones and misses some; the assay was immunoSEQ multiplex PCR. The V and J calls and clone size come from that table; D and trimming were worked out from the DNA. The data hold around 100,000 clones, with about nine tenths observed a single time.

The sample taken for sequencing was peripheral blood. This clonotype was sampled from a woman aged 45-60 years with COVID-19, enrolled during active disease. J is TRBJ1-2 and V is TRBV11-2; a possible D gene is TRBD1 (6 bases). CDR3 sequence reads: CASSLGPTTGRYGYTF. As DNA, the CDR3 is TGTGCCAGCAGCTTAGGGCCCACGACAGGCCGCTATGGCTACACCTTC.